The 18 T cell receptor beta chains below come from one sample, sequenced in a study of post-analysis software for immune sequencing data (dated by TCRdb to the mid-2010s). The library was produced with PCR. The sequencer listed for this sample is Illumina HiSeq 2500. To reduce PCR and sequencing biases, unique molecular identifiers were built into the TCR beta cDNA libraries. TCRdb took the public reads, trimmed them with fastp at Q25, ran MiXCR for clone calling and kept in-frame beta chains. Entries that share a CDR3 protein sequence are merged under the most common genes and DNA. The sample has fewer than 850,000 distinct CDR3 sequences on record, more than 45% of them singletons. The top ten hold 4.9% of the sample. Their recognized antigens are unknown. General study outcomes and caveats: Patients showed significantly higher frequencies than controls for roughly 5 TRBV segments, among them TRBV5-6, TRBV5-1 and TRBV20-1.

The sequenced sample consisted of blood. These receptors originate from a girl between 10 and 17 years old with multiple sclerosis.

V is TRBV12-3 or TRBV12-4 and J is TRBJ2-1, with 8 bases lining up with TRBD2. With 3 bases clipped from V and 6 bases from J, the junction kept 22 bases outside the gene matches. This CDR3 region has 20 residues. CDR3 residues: CASSFLASSGRSPTRNEQFF. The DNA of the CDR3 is TGTGCCAGCAGTTTTCTTGCTTCCAGCGGGAGATCTCCGACCCGCAATGAGCAGTTCTTC.

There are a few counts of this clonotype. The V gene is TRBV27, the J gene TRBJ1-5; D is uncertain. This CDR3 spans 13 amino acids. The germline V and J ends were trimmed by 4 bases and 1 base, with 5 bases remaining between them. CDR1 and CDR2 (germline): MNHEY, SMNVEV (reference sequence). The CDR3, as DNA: TGTGCCAGCAGTTGGAACAGCAATCAGCCCCAGCATTTT. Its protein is CASSWNSNQPQHF.

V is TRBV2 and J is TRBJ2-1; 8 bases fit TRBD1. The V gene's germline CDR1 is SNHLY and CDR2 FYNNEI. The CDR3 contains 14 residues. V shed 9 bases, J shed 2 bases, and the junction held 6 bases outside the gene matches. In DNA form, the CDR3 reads TGTGCCAGGGACAGGGACGCGGCCTACAATGAGCAGTTCTTC. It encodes CARDRDAAYNEQFF.

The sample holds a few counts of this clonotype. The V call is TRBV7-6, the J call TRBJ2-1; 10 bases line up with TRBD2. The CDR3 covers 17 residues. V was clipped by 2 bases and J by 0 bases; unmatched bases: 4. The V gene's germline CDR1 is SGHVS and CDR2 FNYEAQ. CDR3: CASSLSLAGASYNEQFF. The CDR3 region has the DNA TGTGCCAGCAGCTTATCGCTAGCGGGGGCCTCCTACAATGAGCAGTTCTTC.

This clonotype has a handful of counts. The CDR3 DNA follows: TGTGCCAGCAGCTCGCGGGGACTAGCGGGACCATCCTACGAGCAGTACTTC. The encoded protein is CASSSRGLAGPSYEQYF. The chain joins TRBV7-6 to TRBJ2-7, with TRBD2 matching over 13 bases. This CDR3 contains 17 residues. V shed 4 bases and J 1 base; nucleotides not matched to a gene: 7. Germline V gene data show CDR1 as SGHVS and CDR2 as FNYEAQ.

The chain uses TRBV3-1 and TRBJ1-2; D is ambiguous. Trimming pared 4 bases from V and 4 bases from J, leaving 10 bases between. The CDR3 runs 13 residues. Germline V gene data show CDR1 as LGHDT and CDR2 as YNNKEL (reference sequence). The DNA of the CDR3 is TGTGCCAGCAGCCCCTCCCCCTTCTATGGCTACACCTTC. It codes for CASSPSPFYGYTF.

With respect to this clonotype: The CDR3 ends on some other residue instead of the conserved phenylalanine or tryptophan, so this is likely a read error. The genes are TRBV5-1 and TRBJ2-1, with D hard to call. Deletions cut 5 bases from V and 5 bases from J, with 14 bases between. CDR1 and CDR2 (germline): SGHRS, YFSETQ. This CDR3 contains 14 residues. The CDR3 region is CASRIVVTNNEQFV. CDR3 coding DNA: TGCGCCAGCAGGATAGTGGTAACTAACAATGAGCAGTTCGTC.

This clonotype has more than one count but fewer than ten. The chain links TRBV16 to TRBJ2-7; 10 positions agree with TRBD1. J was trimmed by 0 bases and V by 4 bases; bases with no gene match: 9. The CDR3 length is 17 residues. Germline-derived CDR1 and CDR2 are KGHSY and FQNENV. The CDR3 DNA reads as TGTGCCAGCAGCCTAAAAATTGGGACAGGGGTCTCCTACGAGCAGTACTTC. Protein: CASSLKIGTGVSYEQYF.

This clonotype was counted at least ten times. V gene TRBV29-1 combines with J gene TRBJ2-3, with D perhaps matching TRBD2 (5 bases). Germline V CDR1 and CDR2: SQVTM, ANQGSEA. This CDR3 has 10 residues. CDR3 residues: CSVGADTQYF. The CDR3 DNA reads TGCAGTGTCGGGGCAGATACGCAGTATTTT.

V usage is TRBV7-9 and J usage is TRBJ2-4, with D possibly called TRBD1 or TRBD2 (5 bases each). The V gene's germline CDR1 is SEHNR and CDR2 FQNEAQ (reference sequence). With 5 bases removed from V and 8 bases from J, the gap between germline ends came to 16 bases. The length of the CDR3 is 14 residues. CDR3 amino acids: CASSVSGPRDIQYF. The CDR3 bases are TGTGCCAGCAGCGTTTCGGGGCCACGGGACATTCAGTACTTC. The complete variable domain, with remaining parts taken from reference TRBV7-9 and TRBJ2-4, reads DTGVSQNPRHKITKRGQNVTFRCDPISEHNRLYWYRQTLGQGPEFLTYFQNEAQLEKSRLLSDRFSAERPKGSFSTLEIQRTEQGDSAMYLCASSVSGPRDIQYFGAGTRLSVL.

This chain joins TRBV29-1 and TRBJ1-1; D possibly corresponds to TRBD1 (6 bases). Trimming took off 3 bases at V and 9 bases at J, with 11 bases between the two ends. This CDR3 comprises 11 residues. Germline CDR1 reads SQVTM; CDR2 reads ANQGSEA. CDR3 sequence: CSVDGGPQAFF. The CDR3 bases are TGCAGCGTTGACGGGGGCCCCCAAGCTTTCTTT.

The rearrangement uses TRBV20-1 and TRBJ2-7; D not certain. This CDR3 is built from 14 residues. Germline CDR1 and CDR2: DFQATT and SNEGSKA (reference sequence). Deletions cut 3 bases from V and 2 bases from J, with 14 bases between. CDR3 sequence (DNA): TGCAGTGCTAGGAGGCTTAAAGGCCCCTACGAGCAGTACTTC. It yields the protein CSARRLKGPYEQYF.

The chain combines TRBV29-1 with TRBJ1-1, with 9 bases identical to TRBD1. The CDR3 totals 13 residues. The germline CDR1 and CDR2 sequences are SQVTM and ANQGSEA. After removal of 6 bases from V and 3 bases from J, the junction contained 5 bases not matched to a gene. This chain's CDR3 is CSVGDRVDTEAFF. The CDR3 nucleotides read TGCAGCGTCGGGGACAGGGTCGACACTGAAGCTTTCTTT. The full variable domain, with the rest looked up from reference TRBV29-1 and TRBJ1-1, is SAVISQKPSRDICQRGTSLTIQCQVDSQVTMMFWYRQQPGQSLTLIATANQGSEATYESGFVIDKFPISRPNLTFSTLTVSNMSPEDSSIYLCSVGDRVDTEAFFGQGTRLTVV.

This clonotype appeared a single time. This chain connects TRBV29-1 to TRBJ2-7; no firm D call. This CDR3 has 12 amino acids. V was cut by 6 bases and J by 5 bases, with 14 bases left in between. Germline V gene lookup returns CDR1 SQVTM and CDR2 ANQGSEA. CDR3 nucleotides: TGCAGCGTGACCGCGACTGGGAACGAGCAGTACTTC. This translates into CSVTATGNEQYF.

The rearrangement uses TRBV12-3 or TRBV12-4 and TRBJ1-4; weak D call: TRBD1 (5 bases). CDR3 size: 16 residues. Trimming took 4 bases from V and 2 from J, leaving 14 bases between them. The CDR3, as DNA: TGTGCCAGCAGTTCCCGGACACGAACCACTAATGAAAAACTGTTTTTT. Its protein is CASSSRTRTTNEKLFF.

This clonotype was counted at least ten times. In DNA, the CDR3 is TGTGCCAGCAGTTTGTTCTCCTACGAGCAGTACTTC. Amino acid sequence: CASSLFSYEQYF. The chain recombines TRBV12-3 or TRBV12-4 with TRBJ2-7; D is undetermined. V lost 3 bases to trimming and J lost 0 bases, with 3 bases between them. The CDR3 spans 12 residues.

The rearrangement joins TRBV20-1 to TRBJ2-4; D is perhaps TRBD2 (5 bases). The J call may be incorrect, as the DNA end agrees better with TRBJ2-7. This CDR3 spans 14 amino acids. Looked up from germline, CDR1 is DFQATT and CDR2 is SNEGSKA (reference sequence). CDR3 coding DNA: TGCAGTGCTAGGCCCAGGACTCTAGCCTACGAGCAGTACTTC. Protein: CSARPRTLAYEQYF.

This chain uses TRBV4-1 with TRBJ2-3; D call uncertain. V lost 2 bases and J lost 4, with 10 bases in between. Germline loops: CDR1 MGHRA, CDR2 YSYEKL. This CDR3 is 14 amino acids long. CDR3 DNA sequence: TGCGCCAGCAGCCAACTCCAGCAGTCAGATACGCAGTATTTT. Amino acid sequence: CASSQLQQSDTQYF.